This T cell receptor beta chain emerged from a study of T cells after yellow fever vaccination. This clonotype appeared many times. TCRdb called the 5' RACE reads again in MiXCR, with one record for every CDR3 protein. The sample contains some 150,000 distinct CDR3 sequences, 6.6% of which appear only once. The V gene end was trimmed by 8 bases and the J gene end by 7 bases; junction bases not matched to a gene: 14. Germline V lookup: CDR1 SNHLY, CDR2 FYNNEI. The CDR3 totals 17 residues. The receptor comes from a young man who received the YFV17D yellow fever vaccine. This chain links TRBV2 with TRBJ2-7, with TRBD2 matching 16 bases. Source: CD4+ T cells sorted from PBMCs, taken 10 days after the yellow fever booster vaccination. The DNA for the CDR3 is TGTGCCAGCGGTCCTGGGGGACTAGCGGGAGGGCGGCGGGAGCAGTACTTC. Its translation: CASGPGGLAGGRREQYF.